This TCR beta chain was found in a study of radiation and T cells in renal cell carcinoma (dated by TCRdb to about 2020). At the level of the whole study: A total of 50 to 55 samples underwent TCR beta sequencing, made up of approximately 26 tumors and some 27 peripheral blood samples. Across all 53 samples, 4 million or so unique CDR3 nucleotide sequences encoding 2 million to 3 million unique CDR3 amino acid sequences were identified. The final blood draw was performed at 4 weeks after radiation, at the same time as nephrectomy. Points the paper makes about the study in general: Blood repertoire dynamics were not followed beyond 4 weeks after treatment. Top tumor clonotypes rose in blood from baseline to 2 weeks post-radiation, then contracted by 4 weeks, suggesting transient expansion of tumor-resident clones. Because no pretreatment tumor biopsies were available, whether clonotypes were present in the tumor at baseline could not be determined. With a single-armed trial design, the study had no way to address how radiation dose or scheduling affects the TCR repertoire.

Notes on this clone: Its target antigen remains unknown. Base qualities were left out, and no much larger clone turns up one base away.

V is clipped by 4 bases and J by 4 bases, and the sequence between their germline boundaries is 16 bases long. The CDR3 starts with the cysteine, ends with the phenylalanine, and has 15 residues. CDR3 DNA is the only sequence kept; it has 45 bases, read in frame from the first base. CDR1 and CDR2 (GTSNPN, SVGIG) derive from the germline V gene (reference sequence). Following the manufacturer's recommendations, the immunoSEQ kit was used to generate TCR beta libraries from genomic DNA. To prepare the libraries, a first multiplex PCR with proprietary primers was run, followed by a second PCR that added unique barcodes, and a bead cleanup was done after each round. A positive control reaction and a negative control reaction, both provided in the kit, were run with every batch of samples. The final libraries were assessed on an Agilent 4200 TapeStation D1000 ScreenTape, pooled by volume, and quantified by qPCR. Sequencing was performed on an Illumina NextSeq500 using a MidOutput 150-cycle cartridge, with 156 Read1 cycles, 15 Index1 cycles, and the kit custom primers. The pooled library was loaded at about 1 pM, with a roughly 20% PhiX control spiked in. As for how the authors treated the data: Vendor-processed data were analyzed in R, with a clonotype defined as all T cells sharing the same CDR3 nucleotide sequence. In the clone abundance analyses, frequencies in each sample were normalized to that sample's 10,000 most abundant clones. Public T cell clones, which averaged fewer than five per sample, were excluded before analysis. An abundance difference of at least 32-fold between compartments was the criterion for calling clonotypes tumor-enriched or baseline blood-enriched. A beta-binomial differential abundance model was applied to find clonotypes that expanded or contracted between blood time points. Tumor-blood repertoire similarity was measured with the Baroni-Urbani and Buser coefficient, and group comparisons used two-tailed Wilcoxon tests in R. What TCRdb holds here is the immuneACCESS table cut down to in-frame rearrangements. Part of the clones is not present; checked against another copy, under half of the missing clones reflect an unresolved V gene, and the others are unexplained. From that table come the V and J calls and clone size; the DNA was used to work out D and trimming. This sample lists around 81,000 clones; around 81% were detected once. The biggest ten clones account for around 9.4% of the sample.

Interpreted using the paper, the time point label stands for: blood 4 weeks post-SBRT, at nephrectomy. The sample's treatment or condition label is to be understood as: 15 Gy SBRT to primary tumor, nephrectomy 4 weeks later. The samples were obtained from a clinical trial, where primary renal cell carcinomas were treated with 15 Gy stereotactic body radiation therapy and then removed by nephrectomy 4 weeks afterward. To track tumor-enriched clonotypes, serial peripheral blood was sampled from radiation-treated patients at baseline and at 2 weeks and 4 weeks after SBRT. All patients had renal cell carcinoma with clear cell pathology. Genomic DNA for TCR sequencing was prepared using the QIAamp DNA Blood Mini Kit (Qiagen). Samples were included in the analyses only if all quality control checks were passed.

Sequencing was performed on blood, taken from a patient whose treatment included radiotherapy and nephrectomy. The chain uses TRBV30 and TRBJ1-4, with TRBD1 as a weak D call on 6 bases. The TCR sequence derives from a man in his fifties with renal cell carcinoma. This receptor has the CDR3 CAWTSWGTNNEKLFF. In nucleotide form, the sequence is TGTGCCTGGACATCGTGGGGGACAAATAATGAAAAACTGTTTTTT.